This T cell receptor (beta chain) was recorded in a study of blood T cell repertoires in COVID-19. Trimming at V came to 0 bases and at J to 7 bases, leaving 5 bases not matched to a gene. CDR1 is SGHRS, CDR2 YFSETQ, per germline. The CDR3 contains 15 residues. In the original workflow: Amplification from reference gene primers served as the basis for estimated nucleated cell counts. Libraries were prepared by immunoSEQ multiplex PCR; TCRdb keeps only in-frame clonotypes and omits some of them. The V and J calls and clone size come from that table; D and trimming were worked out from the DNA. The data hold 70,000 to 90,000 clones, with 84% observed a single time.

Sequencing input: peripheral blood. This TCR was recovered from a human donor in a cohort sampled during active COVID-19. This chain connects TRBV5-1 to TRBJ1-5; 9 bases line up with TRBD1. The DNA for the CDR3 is TGCGCCAGCAGCTTGGGACAGGGGGATGGGCAGCCCCAGCATTTT. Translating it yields CASSLGQGDGQPQHF.